The text below deals with one T cell receptor (beta chain). The germline V gene encodes CDR1 MNHEY and CDR2 SVGAGI. V shed 7 bases, J shed 5 bases, and the junction held 7 bases outside the gene matches. The length of the CDR3 is 14 residues. These data originate in a study of blood T cell repertoires in COVID-19. Overall study context: Samples came from the United States, Italy and Spain, spanning acute and convalescent COVID-19.

Method: immunoSEQ multiplex PCR; TCRdb's copy keeps in-frame clones and lacks some. The data show about 300,000 clones, around 92% seen once. The gene calls are TRBV6-5 and TRBJ2-3; TRBD2 matches at 9 bases. The source is a woman in her 50s who had been exposed to COVID-19. Sequencing input: PBMCs or T cells enriched from blood (not recorded which). The CDR3 is CASKSGGPGDTQYF. The CDR3 nucleotides are TGTGCCAGCAAAAGCGGGGGGCCCGGAGATACGCAGTATTTT.